This paragraph covers one T cell receptor (beta chain) sequence. Antigen specificity is unknown. TCRdb recomputed calls from the 5' RACE reads with MiXCR, one row per CDR3 protein. Of roughly 1,500,000 distinct CDR3 sequences in the sample, around a third are singletons; the top ten hold about 0.27%. The sample originates from a study of identical twins. The CDR3 consists of 13 residues. Germline assignment: CDR1 DFQATT and CDR2 SNEGSKA (reference sequence). Deletions cut 3 bases from V and 0 bases from J, with 9 bases between. Points from the study as a whole: Conclusions relied on cross-sectional statistical analysis, not following the same donors.

This chain links TRBV20-1 with TRBJ2-7; D is perhaps TRBD1 (5 bases). This sequence was found in a newborn girl in good health. The sequenced sample consisted of cord blood. CDR3 sequence (DNA): TGCAGTGCTAGTTGGACAAACTCCTACGAGCAGTACTTC. Translating it yields CSASWTNSYEQYF.